Listed here is a single T cell receptor (beta chain). Its antigen is undetermined. These data belong to a study of cytotoxic CD8 clonotypes in ibrutinib-treated CLL. Study-wide context: Investigators reported 25 or so partial and 2 complete responses; after median approximately 74 months, roughly 15 patients remained remitted and approximately twelve progressed. General observations from the study: Public clonotypes, rarely seen, contracted or held steady on treatment.

Measured with immunoSEQ multiplex PCR; TCRdb has only the in-frame clones, and not every one. The sample shows 150,000 or so clones, more than 70% of them seen only once. The sequencing used PBMCs, collected after 36 months of ibrutinib treatment. The clonotype comes from a human donor with chronic lymphocytic leukemia.

The CDR3 reads CASSLSRTGSQPQHF. The DNA of the CDR3 is TGTGCCAGCAGTTTATCCCGGACAGGGTCTCAGCCCCAGCATTTT. The chain joins TRBV27 to TRBJ1-5; the match to TRBD1 covers 8 bases. The trim removed 0 bases at V and 6 bases at J, leaving 4 bases unmatched. Germline loops: CDR1 MNHEY, CDR2 SMNVEV (reference sequence). The CDR3 has 15 residues.